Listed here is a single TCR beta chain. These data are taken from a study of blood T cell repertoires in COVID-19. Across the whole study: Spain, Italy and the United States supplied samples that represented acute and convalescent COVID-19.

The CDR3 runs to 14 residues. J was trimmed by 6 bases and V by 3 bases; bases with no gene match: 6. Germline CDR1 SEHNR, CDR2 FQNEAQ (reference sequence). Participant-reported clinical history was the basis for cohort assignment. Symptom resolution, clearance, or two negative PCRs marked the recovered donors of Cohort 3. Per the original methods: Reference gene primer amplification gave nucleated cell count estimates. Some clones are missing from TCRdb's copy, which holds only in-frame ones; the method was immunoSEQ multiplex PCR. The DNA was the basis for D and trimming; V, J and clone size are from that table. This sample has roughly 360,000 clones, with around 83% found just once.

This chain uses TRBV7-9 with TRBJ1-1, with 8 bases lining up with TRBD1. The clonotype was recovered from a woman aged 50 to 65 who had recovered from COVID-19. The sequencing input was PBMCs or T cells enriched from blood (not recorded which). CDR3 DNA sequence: TGTGCCAGCAGCTTGGCAGGGGGCGTACCTGAAGCTTTCTTT. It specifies CASSLAGGVPEAFF. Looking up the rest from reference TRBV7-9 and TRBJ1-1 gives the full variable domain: DTGVSQNPRHKITKRGQNVTFRCDPISEHNRLYWYRQTLGQGPEFLTYFQNEAQLEKSRLLSDRFSAERPKGSFSTLEIQRTEQGDSAMYLCASSLAGGVPEAFFGQGTRLTVV.